This T cell receptor beta chain emerged from a study of CD8 T cells in Susac syndrome. The CDR3 is made up of 13 amino acids. Germline CDR1 is SGDLS and CDR2 is YYNGEE. Trimming took 4 bases from V and 3 from J, leaving 10 bases between them. After extraction with the RNeasy kit, roughly 0.45 to 1 ug of the RNA was reverse transcribed using random hexamers. Each CDR3 protein gets one entry after TCRdb re-called the immunoSEQ multiplex PCR reads with MiXCR. Of 150,000 to 180,000 distinct CDR3 sequences in the sample, nearly 97% are singletons; the top ten hold 0.14% to 0.15%. The sequenced sample was CD8+ T cells from PBMCs. The clonotype originates from a human donor with multiple sclerosis. The chain has TRBV9 and TRBJ1-1; D is perhaps TRBD1 (5 bases). For the CDR3, the DNA is TGTGCCAGCAGCCAGGGAGGTTACACTGAAGCTTTCTTT. It specifies CASSQGGYTEAFF.